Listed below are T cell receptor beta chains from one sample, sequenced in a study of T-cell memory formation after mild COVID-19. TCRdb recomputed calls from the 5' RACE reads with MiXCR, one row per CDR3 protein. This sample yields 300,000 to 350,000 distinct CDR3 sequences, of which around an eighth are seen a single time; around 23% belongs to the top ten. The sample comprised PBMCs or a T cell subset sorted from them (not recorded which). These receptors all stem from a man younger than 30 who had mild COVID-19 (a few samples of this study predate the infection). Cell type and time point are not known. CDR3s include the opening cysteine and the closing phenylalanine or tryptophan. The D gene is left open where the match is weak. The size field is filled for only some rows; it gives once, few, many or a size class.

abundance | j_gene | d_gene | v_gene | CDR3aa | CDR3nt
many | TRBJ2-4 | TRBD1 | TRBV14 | CASSQLTGGSDIQYF | TGTGCCAGCAGCCAACTTACAGGGGGGTCGGACATTCAGTACTTC
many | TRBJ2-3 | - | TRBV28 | CASSRLDTQYF | TGTGCCAGCAGCCGCCTAGATACGCAGTATTTT
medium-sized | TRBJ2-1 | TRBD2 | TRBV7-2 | CASSLEHPWTSGGGFLDEQFF | TGTGCCAGCAGCTTAGAACACCCTTGGACTAGCGGGGGGGGTTTTCTCGATGAGCAGTTCTTC
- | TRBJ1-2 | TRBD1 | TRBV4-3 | CASSQEKQGLYGYTF | TGCGCCAGCAGCCAAGAGAAACAGGGGCTATATGGCTACACCTTC
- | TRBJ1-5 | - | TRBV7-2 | CASSSGVAIGNQPQHF | TGTGCCAGCAGCTCCGGTGTGGCAATAGGCAATCAGCCCCAGCATTTT
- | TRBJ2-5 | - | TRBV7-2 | CASSLAHRAEEEETQYF | TGTGCCAGCAGCTTAGCGCACAGGGCGGAGGAGGAAGAGACCCAGTACTTC
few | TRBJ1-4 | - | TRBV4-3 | CASSPGELLTNEKLFF | TGCGCCAGCAGCCCCGGAGAGCTCTTAACTAATGAAAAACTGTTTTTT
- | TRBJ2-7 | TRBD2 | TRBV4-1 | CASSQAGLDQYF | TGCGCCAGCAGCCAAGCCGGACTAGACCAGTACTTC
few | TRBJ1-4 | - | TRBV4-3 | CASSQDPRATNEKLFF | TGCGCCAGCAGCCAAGACCCCAGGGCAACTAATGAAAAACTGTTTTTT
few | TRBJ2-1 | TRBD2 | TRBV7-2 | CASSSSGGLGEQFF | TGTGCCAGCAGCTCTAGCGGGGGCCTGGGGGAGCAGTTCTTC
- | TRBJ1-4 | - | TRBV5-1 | CASRGPGTNEKLFF | TGCGCCAGCAGGGGGCCGGGGACTAATGAAAAACTGTTTTTT
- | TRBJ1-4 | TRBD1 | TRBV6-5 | CASGAHRDSGEKLFF | TGTGCCAGCGGGGCCCACAGGGACAGCGGTGAAAAACTGTTTTTT
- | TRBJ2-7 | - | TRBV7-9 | CASRRALAYEQYF | TGTGCCAGCAGACGCGCCTTGGCCTACGAGCAGTACTTC
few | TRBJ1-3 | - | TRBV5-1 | CASSLAGGAGNTIYF | TGCGCCAGCAGCTTGGCCGGCGGGGCTGGAAACACCATATATTTT
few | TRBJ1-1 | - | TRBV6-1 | CASIPGHVTEAFF | TGTGCCAGCATCCCGGGACACGTTACTGAAGCTTTCTTT
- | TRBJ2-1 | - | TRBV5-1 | CASSLDVGREQFF | TGCGCCAGCAGCTTGGACGTGGGCCGTGAGCAGTTCTTC
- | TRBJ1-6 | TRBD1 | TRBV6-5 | CASKYSGTGDSPLHF | TGTGCCAGCAAATATTCCGGGACAGGGGATTCACCCCTCCACTTT
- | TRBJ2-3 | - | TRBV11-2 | CASSFSGGLLSTDTQYF | TGTGCCAGCAGCTTCTCGGGGGGCCTCTTAAGCACAGATACGCAGTATTTT
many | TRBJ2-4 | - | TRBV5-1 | CASSLAPLAKNIQYF | TGCGCCAGCAGCTTGGCCCCACTAGCCAAAAACATTCAGTACTTC
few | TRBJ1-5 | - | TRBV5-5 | CASSLRFFEQPQHF | TGTGCCAGCAGCTTGAGGTTCTTCGAGCAGCCCCAGCATTTT
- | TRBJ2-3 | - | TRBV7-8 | CASSLGGLPSDTQYF | TGTGCCAGCAGCTTGGGGGGTCTACCCTCAGATACGCAGTATTTT
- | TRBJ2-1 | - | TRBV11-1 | CASSLVGMTPYNEQFF | TGTGCCAGCAGCTTAGTCGGTATGACTCCCTACAATGAGCAGTTCTTC
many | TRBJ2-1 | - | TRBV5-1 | CASRVGGLYNEQFF | TGCGCCAGCAGGGTTGGGGGGCTCTACAATGAGCAGTTCTTC
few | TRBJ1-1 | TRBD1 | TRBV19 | CASSHGTGGSEAFF | TGTGCCAGTAGTCACGGGACAGGGGGGTCCGAAGCTTTCTTT
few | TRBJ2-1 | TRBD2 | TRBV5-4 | CASSLILAGVYNEQFF | TGTGCCAGCAGCTTGATACTAGCGGGGGTCTACAATGAGCAGTTCTTC
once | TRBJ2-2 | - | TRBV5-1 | CASTPENTGELFF | TGCGCCAGCACGCCAGAGAACACCGGGGAGCTGTTTTTT
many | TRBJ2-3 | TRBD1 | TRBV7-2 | CASSLQGGTDTQYF | TGTGCCAGCAGCTTACAGGGGGGCACAGATACGCAGTATTTT
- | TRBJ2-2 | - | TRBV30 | CAWSWQGGPGELFF | TGTGCCTGGAGTTGGCAGGGGGGTCCCGGGGAGCTGTTTTTT
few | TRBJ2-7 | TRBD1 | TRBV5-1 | CASSWDGTASYEQYF | TGCGCCAGCAGCTGGGACGGGACAGCCTCCTACGAGCAGTACTTC
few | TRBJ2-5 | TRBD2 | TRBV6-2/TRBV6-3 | CASSYLLAGEKETQYF | TGTGCCAGCAGTTACCTGCTAGCGGGGGAGAAGGAGACCCAGTACTTC
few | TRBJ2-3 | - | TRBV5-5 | CASSPAGDRQYF | TGTGCCAGCAGTCCCGCTGGGGATCGGCAGTATTTT
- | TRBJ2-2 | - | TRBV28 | CASSFIGLSGELFF | TGTGCCAGCAGTTTTATCGGTTTGTCCGGGGAGCTGTTTTTT
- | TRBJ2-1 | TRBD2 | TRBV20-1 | CSAEPGLAGQFF | TGCAGTGCAGAACCGGGACTAGCGGGCCAGTTCTTC
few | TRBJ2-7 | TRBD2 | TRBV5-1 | CASSYRDYLYEQYF | TGCGCCAGCAGCTACCGGGACTACCTCTACGAGCAGTACTTC
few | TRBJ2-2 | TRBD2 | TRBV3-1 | CASSRPTGGAGAGELFF | TGTGCCAGCAGCCGCCCTACCGGGGGGGCAGGGGCCGGGGAGCTGTTTTTT
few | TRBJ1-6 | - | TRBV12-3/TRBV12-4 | CASSFSRVSPLHF | TGTGCCAGCAGTTTTAGCAGGGTTTCACCCCTCCACTTT
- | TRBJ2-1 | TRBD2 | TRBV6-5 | CASRDLGGLVSLREQFF | TGTGCCAGCCGGGATTTAGGGGGACTAGTCTCCCTACGGGAGCAGTTCTTC
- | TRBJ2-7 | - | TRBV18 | CASSVTGSTEQYF | TGTGCCAGCTCAGTCACAGGGTCCACCGAGCAGTACTTC
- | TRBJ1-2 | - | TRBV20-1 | CSARDPRQHYGYTF | TGCAGTGCTAGAGATCCCCGACAGCACTATGGCTACACCTTC
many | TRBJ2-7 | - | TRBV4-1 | CASGRDGDEQYF | TGCGCCAGCGGCCGAGACGGTGACGAGCAGTACTTC
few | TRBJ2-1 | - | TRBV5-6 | CASSWGRRGYNEQFF | TGTGCCAGCAGCTGGGGCCGGCGGGGATACAATGAGCAGTTCTTC
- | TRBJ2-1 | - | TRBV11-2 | CASSPPPRESYNEQFF | TGTGCCAGCAGCCCCCCGCCCAGGGAATCCTACAATGAGCAGTTCTTC
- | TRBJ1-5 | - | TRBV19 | CASRLRSLGDQPQHF | TGTGCCAGTAGACTTCGGAGCCTAGGGGATCAGCCCCAGCATTTT
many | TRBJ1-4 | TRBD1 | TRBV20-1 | CSARSGGTVSNEKLFF | TGCAGTGCGCGTTCAGGGGGGACAGTCTCAAACGAAAAACTGTTTTTT
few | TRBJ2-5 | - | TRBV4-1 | CASSQVASSQETQYF | TGCGCCAGCAGCCAAGTTGCTTCGAGCCAAGAGACCCAGTACTTC
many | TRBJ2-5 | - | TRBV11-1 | CASSPDRLGTQYF | TGTGCCAGCAGCCCCGACAGGCTCGGAACCCAGTACTTC
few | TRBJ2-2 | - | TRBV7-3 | CASSFRAPSNGGELFF | TGTGCCAGCAGCTTCAGGGCCCCTTCCAACGGCGGGGAGCTGTTTTTT
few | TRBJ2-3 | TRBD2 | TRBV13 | CASRLGGGPDTQYF | TGTGCCAGCAGACTGGGCGGGGGGCCAGATACGCAGTATTTT
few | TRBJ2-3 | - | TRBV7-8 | CASSLAIGGRTDTQYF | TGTGCCAGCAGCTTAGCGATCGGGGGGCGAACAGATACGCAGTATTTT
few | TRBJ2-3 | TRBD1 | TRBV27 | CASTPGRGRSDTQYF | TGTGCCAGCACCCCTGGCAGGGGGCGTAGCGATACGCAGTATTTT
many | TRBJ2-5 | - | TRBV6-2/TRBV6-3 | CASSYSTETQYF | TGTGCCAGCAGTTACTCGACAGAGACCCAGTACTTC
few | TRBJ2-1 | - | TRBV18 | CASSPSIGTGRGEQFF | TGTGCCAGCTCACCTAGTATTGGCACAGGTCGGGGTGAGCAGTTCTTC
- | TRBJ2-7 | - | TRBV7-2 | CASSATWGTYEQYF | TGTGCCAGCAGCGCCACCTGGGGGACCTACGAGCAGTACTTC
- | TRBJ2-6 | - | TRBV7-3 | CASSFSPLSGANVLTF | TGTGCCAGCAGCTTCAGCCCCTTATCTGGGGCCAACGTCCTGACTTTC